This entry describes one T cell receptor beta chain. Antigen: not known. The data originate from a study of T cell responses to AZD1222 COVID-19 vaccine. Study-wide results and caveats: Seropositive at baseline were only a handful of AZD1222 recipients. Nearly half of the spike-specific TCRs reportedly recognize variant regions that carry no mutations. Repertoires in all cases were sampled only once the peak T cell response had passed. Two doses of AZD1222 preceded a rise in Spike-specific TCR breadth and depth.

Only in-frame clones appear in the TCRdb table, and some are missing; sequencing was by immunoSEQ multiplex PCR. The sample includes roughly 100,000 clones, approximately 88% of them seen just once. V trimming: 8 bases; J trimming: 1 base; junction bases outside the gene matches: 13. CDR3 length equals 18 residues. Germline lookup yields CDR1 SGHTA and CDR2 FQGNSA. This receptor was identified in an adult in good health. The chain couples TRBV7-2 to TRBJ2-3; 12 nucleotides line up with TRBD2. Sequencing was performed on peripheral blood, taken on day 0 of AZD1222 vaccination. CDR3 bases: TGTGCCAGCTCTGGTGGGCTAGCGGGAGGGCCCGGCACAGATACGCAGTATTTT. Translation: CASSGGLAGGPGTDTQYF.